Below are 17 T cell receptor beta chains sequenced from a single sample in a study of T cells after yellow fever vaccination. MiXCR, run by TCRdb on the 5' RACE reads, gives a single entry per CDR3 protein. The repertoire holds about 500,000 distinct CDR3 sequences, with less than 20% as singletons. Sequenced material: PBMCs, taken 5 days after the first yellow fever vaccination. The receptor set was obtained from a young man who received the YFV17D yellow fever vaccine.

This clonotype came up many times. The chain has TRBV27 and TRBJ2-7; no clear D gene. Per germline, CDR1 MNHEY and CDR2 SMNVEV (reference sequence). The CDR3 is 11 amino acids. V was cut by 9 bases and J by 3 bases, with 9 bases left in between. This chain's CDR3 is CASRMDYEQYF. As DNA, the CDR3 is TGTGCCAGTCGGATGGACTACGAGCAGTACTTC.

This clonotype was counted at least ten times. The chain employs TRBV20-1 and TRBJ2-3; 9 positions agree with TRBD1. This CDR3 comprises 14 residues. Trimming at V came to 4 bases and at J to 4 bases, leaving 6 bases not matched to a gene. The germline CDR1 and CDR2 sequences are DFQATT and SNEGSKA (reference sequence). This CDR3 reads CSAKGQGDADTQYF. The CDR3 nucleotides are TGCAGTGCTAAGGGACAGGGAGATGCAGATACGCAGTATTTT.

The chain links TRBV6-1 to TRBJ1-2; TRBD1 is a possible D gene (5 bases). Germline V gives CDR1 MNHNS, CDR2 SASEGT. CDR3 size: 15 residues. The germline V and J ends were trimmed by 5 bases and 0 bases, with 13 bases remaining between them. The CDR3 reads CASSPTGEANYGYTF. The CDR3, as DNA: TGTGCCAGCAGTCCCACGGGGGAAGCTAACTATGGCTACACCTTC.

A remark on this clonotype: A much more abundant neighbour one base away suggests this may be a read error. The chain links TRBV7-9 to TRBJ1-2; maybe TRBD1 (6 bases). The CDR3 spans 13 residues. CDR1 and CDR2 from the germline V gene are SEHNR and FQNEAQ (reference sequence). The CDR3, as DNA: TGTACCAGCAGCTTAGAGGGGGGACTAGGCTACACCTTC. Translation: CTSSLEGGLGYTF.

The CDR3: CAAGVWAVDTQYF. CDR3 nucleotide sequence: TGTGCCGCCGGGGTCTGGGCAGTGGATACGCAGTATTTT. V usage is TRBV27 and J usage is TRBJ2-3; D is perhaps TRBD2 (5 bases). V lost 11 bases, J lost 6 bases, and 18 bases lay in between. The germline V gene encodes CDR1 MNHEY and CDR2 SMNVEV (reference sequence). The CDR3 runs to 13 residues.

The sample holds one count of this clonotype. The V gene is TRBV3-1, the J gene TRBJ2-5, with 8 nucleotides matching TRBD1. CDR1 and CDR2 (germline): LGHDT, YNNKEL (reference sequence). Losses at the gene ends were 4 bases for V and 9 bases for J; bases not matched to a gene: 7. CDR3 length: 13 amino acids. The CDR3 DNA is TGTGCCAGCAGCCCGGACAGGGAGTGGGCCCAGTACTTC. Translated, it gives CASSPDREWAQYF.

This clonotype was observed a few times. CDR3 protein: CASSALPGQIYEQYF. Here the CDR3 DNA reads TGTGCCAGCAGCGCACTTCCGGGACAGATATACGAGCAGTACTTC. V is TRBV12-3 or TRBV12-4 and J is TRBJ2-7; TRBD1 aligns across 7 bases. J was trimmed by 4 bases and V by 6 bases; bases with no gene match: 12. The length of the CDR3 is 15 residues.

This clonotype has a handful of counts. V usage is TRBV20-1 and J usage is TRBJ2-7; D gene uncertain. From germline, CDR1 is DFQATT and CDR2 SNEGSKA (reference sequence). V shed 1 base and J shed 3 bases, with 7 bases lying between them. This CDR3 region has 12 residues. CDR3 nucleotide sequence: TGCAGTGCTAGAGGCAGACACTACGAGCAGTACGTC. Translated: CSARGRHYEQYV.

In DNA, the CDR3 is TGTGCCAGCAGTTTAGGGGGTGAGGTTTACAATGAGCAGTTCTTC. Its protein product is CASSLGGEVYNEQFF. The rearrangement links TRBV12-3 or TRBV12-4 to TRBJ2-1; D is uncertain. This CDR3 spans 15 amino acids. Trimming stripped 1 base from V and 4 bases from J, with 11 bases between.

The rearrangement uses TRBV5-1 and TRBJ1-2; D gene uncertain. Looked up from germline, CDR1 is SGHRS and CDR2 is YFSETQ. The CDR3 runs 13 residues. V lost 7 bases and J 8 bases, leaving 18 bases between the germline ends. The CDR3 bases are TGCGCCAGCGGAACCGATGACCTTGGAGGCTACACCTTC. Translating it yields CASGTDDLGGYTF.

This clonotype has only a few counts. This sequence joins TRBV6-2 or TRBV6-3 and TRBJ2-7; the D is unclear. Trimming took off 7 bases at V and 3 bases at J, with 16 bases between the two ends. This CDR3 is 14 amino acids long. Germline V gene data show CDR1 as MNHEY and CDR2 as SVGEGT. CDR3 region: CASTDTTAVYEQYF. The CDR3 DNA reads as TGTGCCAGCACCGACACGACCGCGGTCTACGAGCAGTACTTC.

CDR3 nucleotides: TGTGCCAGCAGCTTAGGCCCTCTGTTCACAGATACGCAGTATTTT. Encoded protein: CASSLGPLFTDTQYF. The V call is TRBV7-2, the J call TRBJ2-3; no firm D call. V was trimmed by 1 base and J by 2 bases, leaving 10 bases between them. This CDR3 spans 15 amino acids. CDR1 and CDR2 (germline): SGHTA, FQGNSA.

This clonotype came up a few times. V usage is TRBV5-1 and J usage is TRBJ2-3; D ambiguous. Germline CDR1 SGHRS, CDR2 YFSETQ. The CDR3 is made up of 15 amino acids. The V end was cut by 2 bases, the J end by 1 base, with 11 bases between. The CDR3 DNA reads TGCGCCAGCAGCTTTACCCCCGAGGGCACAGATACGCAGTATTTT. It translates to CASSFTPEGTDTQYF.

The chain carries TRBV5-1 and TRBJ2-4, with 11 bases aligning to TRBD1. Germline V gives CDR1 SGHRS, CDR2 YFSETQ. This CDR3 comprises 16 residues. The junction had 8 bases not matched to a gene; V was cut back by 4 bases and J by 5 bases. CDR3 bases: TGCGCCAGCAGCGGGGGGACAGGGGGTCAGGAAAACATTCAGTACTTC. Protein: CASSGGTGGQENIQYF.

The chain has TRBV5-1 and TRBJ1-1; D perhaps matches TRBD1 (6 bases). The CDR3 is 13 residues long. Germline V gene sequence: CDR1 SGHRS, CDR2 YFSETQ. V lost 3 bases and J lost 4, with 10 bases in between. CDR3 coding DNA: TGCGCCAGCAGCTACCGCAGGGGCACTGAAGCTTTCTTT. Encoded protein: CASSYRRGTEAFF.

V and J are TRBV11-2 and TRBJ1-2; D gene uncertain. Looked up from germline, CDR1 is SGHAT and CDR2 is FQNNGV. The V end was cut by 6 bases, the J end by 0 bases, with 11 bases between. The CDR3 length is 14 residues. DNA for the CDR3: TGTGCCAGCAGACCACTGACGGCTAACTATGGCTACACCTTC. Its protein product is CASRPLTANYGYTF. Full variable domain (missing parts from reference TRBV11-2 and TRBJ1-2): EAGVAQSPRYKIIEKRQSVAFWCNPISGHATLYWYQQILGQGPKLLIQFQNNGVVDDSQLPKDRFSAERLKGVDSTLKIQPAKLEDSAVYLCASRPLTANYGYTFGSGTRLTVV.

This clonotype has only a few counts. V is TRBV20-1 and J is TRBJ2-5, with a possible D match to TRBD2 (5 bases). The V end was cut by 0 bases, the J end by 5 bases, with 13 bases between. The CDR3 loop spans 14 amino acids. Per the germline V gene, CDR1 is DFQATT and CDR2 is SNEGSKA (reference sequence). CDR3 bases: TGCAGTGCTAGAGACCCGTCGGCGGGTGAGACCCAGTACTTC. Protein product: CSARDPSAGETQYF.